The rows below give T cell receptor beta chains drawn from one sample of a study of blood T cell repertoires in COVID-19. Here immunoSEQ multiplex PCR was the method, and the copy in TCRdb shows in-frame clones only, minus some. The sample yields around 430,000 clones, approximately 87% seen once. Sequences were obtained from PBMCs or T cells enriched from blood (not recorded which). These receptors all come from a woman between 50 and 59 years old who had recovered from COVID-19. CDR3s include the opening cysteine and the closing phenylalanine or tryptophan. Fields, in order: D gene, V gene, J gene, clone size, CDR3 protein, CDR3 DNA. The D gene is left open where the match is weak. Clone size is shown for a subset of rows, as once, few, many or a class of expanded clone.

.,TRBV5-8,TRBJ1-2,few,CAIRKTDPLTYGYTF,TGTGCCATCCGGAAGACAGACCCCCTTACCTATGGCTACACCTTC
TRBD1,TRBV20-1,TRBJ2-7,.,CSASDTGQGFYEQYF,TGCAGTGCCAGTGACACAGGACAGGGGTTTTACGAGCAGTACTTC
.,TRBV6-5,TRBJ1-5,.,CASQTGTNQPQHF,TGTGCCAGCCAGACAGGAACAAATCAGCCCCAGCATTTT
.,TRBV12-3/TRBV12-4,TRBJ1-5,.,CASNFGGNQPQHF,TGTGCCAGCAATTTTGGGGGGAATCAGCCCCAGCATTTT
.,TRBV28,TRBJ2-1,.,CASTTNRAGEQFF,TGTGCCAGCACCACTAACAGGGCAGGTGAGCAGTTCTTC
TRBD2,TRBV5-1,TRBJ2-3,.,CASSLVPAGAPGDTQYF,TGCGCCAGCAGCTTGGTCCCAGCGGGGGCCCCGGGGGATACGCAGTATTTT
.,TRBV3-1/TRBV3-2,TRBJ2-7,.,CASSQGAGENYEQYF,TGTGCCAGCAGCCAAGGGGCAGGCGAGAACTACGAGCAGTACTTC
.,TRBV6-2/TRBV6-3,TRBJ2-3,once,CASSPLLLRDTQYF,TGTGCCAGCAGCCCTCTCCTACTGAGAGATACGCAGTATTTT
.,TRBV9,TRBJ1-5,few,CASSVGPGGNQPQHF,TGTGCCAGCAGCGTAGGACCCGGGGGCAATCAGCCCCAGCATTTT
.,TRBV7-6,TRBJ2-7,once,CASSLEATGYEQYF,TGTGCCAGCAGCTTAGAAGCGACAGGCTACGAGCAGTACTTC
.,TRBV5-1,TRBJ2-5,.,CASSFAGNQETQYF,TGCGCCAGCAGCTTTGCAGGGAACCAAGAGACCCAGTACTTC
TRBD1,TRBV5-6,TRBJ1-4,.,CASSLAVRDSGEKLFF,TGTGCCAGCAGCTTGGCCGTGCGGGACAGCGGTGAAAAACTGTTTTTT
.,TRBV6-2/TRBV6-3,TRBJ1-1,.,CASSSATGYGSPFF,TGTGCCAGCAGTTCCGCTACAGGGTATGGTTCACCTTTCTTT
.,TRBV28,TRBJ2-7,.,CASSPRQTREQYF,TGTGCCAGCAGTCCAAGACAGACCCGCGAGCAGTACTTC
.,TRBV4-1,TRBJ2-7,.,CASSQEFFGTNYEQYF,TGCGCCAGCAGCCAAGAGTTTTTTGGGACAAACTACGAGCAGTACTTC